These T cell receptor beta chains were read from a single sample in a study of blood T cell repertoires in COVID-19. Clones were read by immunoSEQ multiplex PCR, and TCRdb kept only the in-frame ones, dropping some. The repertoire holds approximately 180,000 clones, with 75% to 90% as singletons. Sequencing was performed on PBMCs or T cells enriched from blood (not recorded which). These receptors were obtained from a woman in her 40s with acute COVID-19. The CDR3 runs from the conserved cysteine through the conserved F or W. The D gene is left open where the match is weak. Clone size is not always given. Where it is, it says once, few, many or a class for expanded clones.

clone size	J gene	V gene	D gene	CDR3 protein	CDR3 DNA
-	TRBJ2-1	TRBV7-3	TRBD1	CASSLWDRGEGNEQFF	TGTGCCAGCAGCTTATGGGACAGGGGGGAGGGCAATGAGCAGTTCTTC
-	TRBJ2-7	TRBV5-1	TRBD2	CASFREAGVSEQYF	TGCGCCAGCTTCCGGGAGGCTGGGGTTTCCGAGCAGTACTTC
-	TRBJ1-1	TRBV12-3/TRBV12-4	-	CASSSTGFTEAFF	TGTGCCAGCAGTTCAACAGGTTTCACTGAAGCTTTCTTT
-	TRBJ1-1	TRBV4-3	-	CASSQVRTPNTEAFF	TGCGCCAGCAGCCAAGTTAGGACACCTAACACTGAAGCTTTCTTT
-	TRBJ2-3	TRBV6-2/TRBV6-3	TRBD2	CASSRRLRTSGSTDTQYF	TGTGCCAGCAGTCGCCGGCTAAGGACTAGCGGGAGCACAGATACGCAGTATTTT
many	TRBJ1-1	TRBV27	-	CASSLTRMNTEAFF	TGTGCCAGCAGTCTAACCCGAATGAACACTGAAGCTTTCTTT
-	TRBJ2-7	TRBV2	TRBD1	CASSEGTGDEQYF	TGTGCCAGCAGTGAAGGGACAGGGGACGAGCAGTACTTC
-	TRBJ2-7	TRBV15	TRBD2	CATSREAGSTYEQYF	TGTGCCACCAGCAGAGAAGCGGGGTCAACCTACGAGCAGTACTTC
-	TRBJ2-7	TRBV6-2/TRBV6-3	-	CASSYSSSQAFSYEQYF	TGTGCCAGCAGTTACTCCTCCTCACAGGCCTTCTCCTACGAGCAGTACTTC
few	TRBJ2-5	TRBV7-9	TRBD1	CASSLALGQGMETQYF	TGTGCCAGCAGCTTAGCGCTAGGACAGGGAATGGAGACCCAGTACTTC
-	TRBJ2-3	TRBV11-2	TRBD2	CASSSSGGLLGTQYF	TGTGCCAGCAGCAGTAGCGGGGGGCTCCTGGGTACGCAGTATTTT
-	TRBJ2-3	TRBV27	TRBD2	CASSFQGRAGGSSSTDTQYF	TGTGCCAGCAGTTTCCAGGGGCGAGCGGGAGGCAGTTCTAGCACAGATACGCAGTATTTT
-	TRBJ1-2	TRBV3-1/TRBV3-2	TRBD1	CASSQDLAGTGGYTF	TGTGCCAGCAGCCAAGACCTGGCAGGGACAGGTGGCTACACCTTC
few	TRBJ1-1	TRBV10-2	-	CASSESPGNTEAFF	TGCGCCAGCAGTGAGTCTCCAGGGAACACTGAAGCTTTCTTT
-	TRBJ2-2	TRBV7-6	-	CASSSRDLTGELFF	TGTGCCAGCAGCTCCAGGGATCTTACCGGGGAGCTGTTTTTT
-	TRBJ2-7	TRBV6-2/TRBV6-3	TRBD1	CASSHQGTGTYEQYF	TGTGCCAGCAGCCACCAAGGGACAGGGACCTACGAGCAGTACTTC
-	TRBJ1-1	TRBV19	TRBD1	CASSPQGVNTEAFF	TGTGCCAGTAGCCCACAGGGGGTGAACACTGAAGCTTTCTTT
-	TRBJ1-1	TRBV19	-	CASSIDPTGLRTEAFF	TGTGCCAGTAGTATAGACCCAACAGGGTTGCGGACTGAAGCTTTCTTT
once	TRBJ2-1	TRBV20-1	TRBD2	CSASETSGGSSYNEQFF	TGCAGTGCTAGTGAGACTAGCGGGGGGAGCTCCTACAATGAGCAGTTCTTC
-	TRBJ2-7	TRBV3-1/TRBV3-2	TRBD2	CASSPRRDSGISYEQYF	TGTGCCAGCAGCCCCCGGCGGGATAGCGGGATCTCCTACGAGCAGTACTTC
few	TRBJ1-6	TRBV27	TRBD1	CASSLRGQISPLHF	TGTGCCAGCAGTTTAAGGGGGCAGATTTCACCCCTCCACTTT
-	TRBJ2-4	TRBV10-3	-	CAISDSGLAKNIQYF	TGTGCCATCAGTGACTCAGGACTAGCCAAAAACATTCAGTACTTC
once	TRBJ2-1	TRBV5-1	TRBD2	CASSLAGLDSYNEQFF	TGCGCCAGCAGCTTGGCTGGACTAGACTCCTACAATGAGCAGTTCTTC
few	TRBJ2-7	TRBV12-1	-	CASSFGHKSYEQYF	TGTGCCAGCAGCTTTGGACACAAATCCTACGAGCAGTACTTC
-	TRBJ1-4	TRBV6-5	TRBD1	CASRPDRGYEKLFF	TGTGCCAGCAGACCTGACAGGGGGTATGAAAAACTGTTTTTT
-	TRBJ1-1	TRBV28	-	CASSPPVGGTEAFF	TGTGCCAGCAGTCCTCCTGTAGGGGGAACTGAAGCTTTCTTT
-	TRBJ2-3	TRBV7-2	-	CASSFQPFSRPTDTQYF	TGTGCCAGCAGCTTCCAACCTTTTTCGCGGCCCACAGATACGCAGTATTTT
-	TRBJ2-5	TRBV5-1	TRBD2	CASSPPSLAGAEETQYF	TGCGCCAGCAGCCCCCCTTCGCTAGCGGGGGCCGAAGAGACCCAGTACTTC
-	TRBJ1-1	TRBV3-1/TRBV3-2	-	CASSQVGGTEAFF	TGTGCCAGCAGCCAAGTGGGCGGGACTGAAGCTTTCTTT
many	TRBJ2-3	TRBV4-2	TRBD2	CASSQDATSATDTQYF	TGTGCCAGCAGCCAAGACGCGACTAGCGCAACAGATACGCAGTATTTT
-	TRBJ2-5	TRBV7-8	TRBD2	CASSLFGAGGRGETQYF	TGTGCCAGCAGTCTTTTTGGAGCGGGAGGCCGGGGAGAGACCCAGTACTTC
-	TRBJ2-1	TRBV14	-	CASSHLNEQFF	TGTGCCAGCAGCCACCTTAATGAGCAGTTCTTC
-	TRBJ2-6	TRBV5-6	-	CASSLAGNPPNVLTF	TGTGCCAGCAGCTTGGCAGGGAACCCTCCCAACGTCCTGACTTTC
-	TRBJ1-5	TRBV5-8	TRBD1	CASSLGQGGVRQPQHF	TGTGCCAGCAGCCTGGGACAGGGAGGCGTTCGTCAGCCCCAGCATTTT
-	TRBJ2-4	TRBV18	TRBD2	CASSRGVAKNIQYF	TGTGCCAGCTCTCGGGGGGTGGCCAAAAACATTCAGTACTTC
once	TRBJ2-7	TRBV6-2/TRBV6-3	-	CASSYSTREQYF	TGTGCCAGCAGTTACTCGACAAGGGAGCAGTACTTC
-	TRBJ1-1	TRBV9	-	CASSRGVSAEAFF	TGTGCCAGCAGCCGGGGGGTAAGCGCTGAAGCTTTCTTT
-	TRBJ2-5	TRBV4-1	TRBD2	CASSQGPGGLAGRETQYF	TGCGCCAGCAGCCAGGGGCCTGGGGGACTAGCGGGCCGGGAGACCCAGTACTTC
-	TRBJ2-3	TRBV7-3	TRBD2	CASSLTRTSGRAKDTQYF	TGTGCCAGCAGCTTAACCCGGACTAGCGGGAGGGCCAAAGATACGCAGTATTTT
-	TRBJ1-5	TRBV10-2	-	CASSEGAWNQPQHF	TGCGCCAGCAGTGAGGGGGCTTGGAATCAGCCCCAGCATTTT
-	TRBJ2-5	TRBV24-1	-	CATSESRGRTETQYF	TGTGCCACCAGTGAGTCCCGTGGGAGGACAGAGACCCAGTACTTC
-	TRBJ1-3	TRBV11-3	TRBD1	CASSFDPQGQAYF	TGTGCCAGCAGCTTCGATCCCCAGGGACAGGCGTATTTT
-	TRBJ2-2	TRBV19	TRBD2	CASRAGTSSGELFF	TGTGCCAGTAGGGCCGGGACTAGCTCCGGGGAGCTGTTTTTT
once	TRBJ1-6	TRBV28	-	CASSPLGRIGNSPLHF	TGTGCCAGCAGCCCTTTGGGGCGGATCGGTAATTCACCCCTCCACTTT
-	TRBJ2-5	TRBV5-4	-	CASSFQRETQYF	TGTGCCAGCAGCTTCCAGAGGGAGACCCAGTACTTC
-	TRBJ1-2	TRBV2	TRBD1	CASSKQGAHYGYTF	TGTGCCAGCTCAAAACAGGGGGCTCACTATGGCTACACCTTC
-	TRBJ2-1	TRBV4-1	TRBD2	CASSPGTIGEQFF	TGCGCCAGCAGCCCCGGGACTATAGGGGAGCAGTTCTTC
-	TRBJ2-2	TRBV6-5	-	CASSYAMVTGELFF	TGTGCCAGCAGCTACGCGATGGTCACCGGGGAGCTGTTTTTT